Below are 15 T cell receptor beta chains sequenced from a single sample in a study of PD-1 blockade in classical Hodgkin lymphoma. Produced via immunoSEQ multiplex PCR; TCRdb's table is partial and in-frame only. This table has 20,000 to 30,000 clones, around 80% appearing once. In every patient, relapse followed autologous stem cell transplantation, while exposure to brentuximab vedotin differed. The sample here was peripheral blood mononuclear cells (PBMCs), taken before the second cycle of nivolumab. The receptors here all came from a human donor with classical Hodgkin lymphoma.

The rearrangement uses TRBV19 and TRBJ1-5; 9 nucleotides align to TRBD1. Germline-derived CDR1 and CDR2 are LNHDA and SQIVND (reference sequence). CDR3 length: 15 amino acids. V lost 5 bases to trimming and J lost 6 bases; unmatched junction nucleotides: 8. This chain's CDR3 is CASSSETGGGQPQHF. The CDR3 bases are TGTGCCAGTAGTTCGGAGACAGGGGGGGGTCAGCCCCAGCATTTT.

The V gene is TRBV28, the J gene TRBJ2-7; possible D gene TRBD1, 6 bases. CDR1 and CDR2 (germline): MDHEN, SYDVKM. Trimming took off 5 bases at V and 5 bases at J, with 16 bases between the two ends. CDR3 length: 14 amino acids. CDR3 nucleotide sequence: TGTGCCAGCAGTCCGTTTGACAGGAGAGACGAGCAGTACTTC. Translated, it gives CASSPFDRRDEQYF.

The chain joins TRBV4-1 to TRBJ2-5; 8 nucleotides match TRBD2. J lost 5 bases, V lost 5 bases, and 13 bases had no gene match. The CDR3 covers 16 residues. Germline CDR1 and CDR2: MGHRA and YSYEKL. CDR3 bases: TGCGCCAGCAGCAACTTAGCCGGGGGGGCTGGGGAGACCCAGTACTTC. It yields the protein CASSNLAGGAGETQYF.

The genes are TRBV30 and TRBJ1-6; the match to TRBD1 covers 9 bases. The germline CDR1 and CDR2 sequences are GTSNPN and SVGIG (reference sequence). The CDR3 runs 13 residues. V lost 2 bases to trimming and J lost 10 bases; unmatched junction nucleotides: 3. CDR3 sequence reads: CAWSRDRDSPLHF. CDR3 bases: TGTGCCTGGAGTAGGGACAGGGACTCACCCCTCCACTTT. The variable domain in full, completed from reference TRBV30 and TRBJ1-6, reads SQTIHQWPATLVQPVGSPLSLECTVEGTSNPNLYWYRQAAGRGLQLLFYSVGIGQISSEVPQNLSASRPQDRQFILSSKKLLLSDSGFYLCAWSRDRDSPLHFGNGTRLTVT.

The chain has TRBV4-3 and TRBJ1-2, with 9 bases aligning to TRBD1. Germline CDR1 reads LGHNA; CDR2 reads YSLEER. The length of the CDR3 is 14 residues. V gave up 1 base and J gave up 8 bases; unmatched junction bases: 5. Here the CDR3 reads CASSQVVGTGGYTF. For the CDR3, the DNA is TGCGCCAGCAGCCAAGTAGTGGGGACAGGGGGCTACACCTTC.

The V call is TRBV5-8, the J call TRBJ2-7; perhaps TRBD2 as D (6 bases). Trimming left V 2 bases short and J 4 bases short, with 22 bases between. The CDR3 spans 17 residues. Germline CDR1 and CDR2: SGHTS and YDEGEE. The CDR3 DNA is TGTGCCAGCAGCTTCGACTCACGGTGGGACTTTGAGTACGAGCAGTACTTC. This gives the protein CASSFDSRWDFEYEQYF.

The CDR3 coding sequence is TGTGCCAGTAGTATCGGCAGGGTCTCTGGCTACACCTTC. Its protein is CASSIGRVSGYTF. The gene calls are TRBV19 and TRBJ1-2, with D possibly TRBD1 on 5 matching bases. Germline V gene data show CDR1 as LNHDA and CDR2 as SQIVND (reference sequence). The V gene lost 3 bases and the J gene lost 7 bases, with 12 bases spanning the gap. The length of the CDR3 is 13 residues. Based on the CDR3 plus reference TRBV19 and TRBJ1-2, the full variable domain is DGGITQSPKYLFRKEGQNVTLSCEQNLNHDAMYWYRQDPGQGLRLIYYSQIVNDFQKGDIAEGYSVSREKKESFPLTVTSAQKNPTAFYLCASSIGRVSGYTFGSGTRLTVV.

This chain uses TRBV7-2 with TRBJ1-1, with D maybe TRBD1 (6 bases). The germline CDR1 and CDR2 sequences are SGHTA and FQGNSA. Between the trimmed V and J ends, which lost 1 base and 8 bases, there was a span of 11 bases. This CDR3 has 13 amino acids. The CDR3 protein is CASSLGSGGEAFF. CDR3 sequence (DNA): TGTGCCAGCAGCTTAGGTTCGGGGGGCGAAGCTTTCTTT.

V usage is TRBV7-9 and J usage is TRBJ2-5, with a weak D call TRBD2 (6 bases). CDR3 length: 14 residues. Trimming left V 2 bases short and J 1 base short, with 8 bases between. Per the germline V gene, CDR1 is SEHNR and CDR2 is FQNEAQ (reference sequence). For the CDR3, the DNA is TGTGCCAGCAGCTTATTCGGGGGCCAAGAGACCCAGTACTTC. Encoded protein: CASSLFGGQETQYF.

This clone has a single count. The gene calls are TRBV2 and TRBJ2-5; possibly TRBD1 or TRBD2 for D (6 bases each). The CDR3 totals 14 residues. Trimming took 6 bases from V and 2 from J, leaving 13 bases between them. Germline-derived CDR1 and CDR2 are SNHLY and FYNNEI. DNA for the CDR3: TGTGCCAGCAGAGTCAGGGGAGGACAAGAGACCCAGTACTTC. As protein: CASRVRGGQETQYF.

This chain connects TRBV6-6 to TRBJ2-2; no clear D gene. CDR1 is MNHNY, CDR2 SVGAGI, per germline (reference sequence). This CDR3 contains 16 residues. V shed 4 bases and J shed 2 bases, with 14 bases lying between them. The CDR3 here is CASSLSPEANTGELFF. The CDR3 nucleotides are TGTGCCAGCAGTTTATCCCCCGAAGCTAACACCGGGGAGCTGTTTTTT.

The rearrangement uses TRBV6-1 and TRBJ1-1, with a possible D match to TRBD1 (5 bases). V was clipped by 0 bases and J by 2 bases, with 10 bases between them. Germline V gives CDR1 MNHNS, CDR2 SASEGT. There are 15 residues in the CDR3. CDR3 DNA sequence: TGTGCCAGCAGTGAAGCCTGGACAATTAACACTGAAGCTTTCTTT. This sequence encodes CASSEAWTINTEAFF.

The rearrangement joins TRBV5-6 to TRBJ2-7; TRBD1 matches at 7 bases. J was trimmed by 6 bases and V by 1 base; bases with no gene match: 10. The germline V gene encodes CDR1 SGHDT and CDR2 YYEEEE. This CDR3 is 15 amino acids long. The CDR3 DNA reads TGTGCCAGCAGCTTGTCCCCCGGACAGGTTTCCGAGCAGTACTTC. Protein sequence: CASSLSPGQVSEQYF.

The chain has TRBV5-3 and TRBJ2-1; D gene uncertain. TRBV5-3 counts as an open reading frame of uncertain function. The CDR3 extends over 10 amino acids. The V and J ends lost 4 bases and 12 bases respectively, with 8 bases between them. CDR3 in amino acids: CARSALWQFF. As DNA, the CDR3 is TGTGCCAGAAGCGCACTCTGGCAGTTCTTC.

V usage is TRBV11-2 and J usage is TRBJ1-2; 8 bases are a match to TRBD1. CDR1 is SGHAT, CDR2 FQNNGV, per germline. The trim removed 4 bases at V and 7 bases at J, leaving 8 bases unmatched. The CDR3 has 14 residues. The CDR3 is CASSSLAGGFGYTF. For the CDR3, the DNA is TGTGCCAGCAGCTCCCTTGCAGGGGGCTTTGGCTACACCTTC.